These T cell receptor beta chains were read from a single sample in a study of T cells in Graves' hyperthyroidism and ophthalmopathy. Each CDR3 protein is one row after TCRdb ran MiXCR on the multiplex PCR reads. The table lists fewer than 450,000 distinct CDR3 sequences, about a sixth of them singletons, with around a third in the top ten. Sequenced material: blood. Receptors were obtained from a woman aged 25-40 years with Graves' hyperthyroidism that later progressed to Graves' ophthalmopathy. Each CDR3 is given with its conserved first and last residue. The D gene is left open where the match is weak. Not all rows give a size; the values are once, few, many and, for expanded clones, a class.

len	j_gene	v_gene	d_gene	abundance	CDR3aa	CDR3nt
16	TRBJ1-3	TRBV10-3	-	-	CAISESRLNSGNTIYF	TGTGCCATCAGTGAGTCTCGGCTTAACTCTGGAAACACCATATATTTT
14	TRBJ1-2	TRBV10-3	TRBD1	few	CAITDGQGYYGYTF	TGTGCCATCACCGACGGACAGGGGTACTATGGCTACACCTTC
19	TRBJ2-2	TRBV2	-	many	CASKIARDNTDPNTGELFF	TGTGCCAGCAAAATAGCAAGGGACAACACTGACCCGAACACCGGGGAGCTGTTTTTT
14	TRBJ2-7	TRBV12-3/TRBV12-4	-	-	CASNPEAGTYEQYF	TGTGCCAGCAACCCCGAGGCAGGGACCTACGAGCAGTACTTC
15	TRBJ1-5	TRBV19	-	few	CASSPGTSSNQPQHF	TGTGCCAGTAGCCCTGGGACGTCTAGCAATCAGCCCCAGCATTTT
16	TRBJ2-5	TRBV20-1	TRBD2	-	CSARDLGTSGRETQYF	TGCAGTGCTAGAGATCTAGGGACTAGCGGGAGAGAGACCCAGTACTTC
14	TRBJ2-7	TRBV5-6	-	many	CASSFSPGTYEQYF	TGTGCCAGCAGCTTTTCCCCAGGCACCTACGAGCAGTACTTC
15	TRBJ2-1	TRBV4-1	TRBD1	-	CASSHRDDRDNEQFF	TGCGCCAGCAGCCACAGAGATGACAGGGACAATGAGCAGTTCTTC
15	TRBJ2-3	TRBV13	-	few	CASSLAGDSTDTQYF	TGTGCCAGCAGCTTAGCCGGGGACAGCACAGATACGCAGTATTTT
14	TRBJ1-2	TRBV12-3/TRBV12-4	TRBD1	-	CASRGTGTVYGYTF	TGTGCCAGCCGCGGGACAGGGACCGTCTATGGCTACACCTTC
15	TRBJ2-3	TRBV6-1	-	-	CASSNDGGVADTQYF	TGTGCCAGCAGTAACGACGGGGGTGTCGCAGATACGCAGTATTTT
15	TRBJ1-2	TRBV9	TRBD1	many	CASSVTGQVTYGYTF	TGTGCCAGCAGCGTAACTGGACAGGTTACTTATGGCTACACCTTC
13	TRBJ2-5	TRBV7-9	-	-	CASIPALEETQYF	TGTGCCAGCATCCCAGCCCTTGAAGAGACCCAGTACTTC
14	TRBJ1-6	TRBV11-2	-	many	CASSSLSGDSPLHF	TGTGCCAGCAGCTCCCTCTCTGGGGACTCACCCCTCCACTTT
16	TRBJ2-3	TRBV18	TRBD2	many	CASSTTSALEKDTQYF	TGTGCCAGCTCAACGACTAGCGCCCTTGAAAAAGATACGCAGTATTTT
14	TRBJ2-7	TRBV27	-	many	CASSPGIRTYEQYF	TGTGCCAGCAGCCCAGGTATTCGGACCTACGAGCAGTACTTC
14	TRBJ1-4	TRBV3-1	-	many	CASSQQATNEKLFF	TGTGCCAGCAGCCAACAAGCAACTAATGAAAAACTGTTTTTT
14	TRBJ2-7	TRBV20-1	-	many	CSASSTGRSYEQYF	TGCAGTGCTTCAAGCACAGGACGGTCATACGAGCAGTACTTC
14	TRBJ1-2	TRBV27	-	many	CASSLSRGNYGYTF	TGTGCCAGCAGTTTATCGCGAGGGAACTATGGCTACACCTTC
13	TRBJ1-3	TRBV12-3/TRBV12-4	TRBD1	many	CASSGTAGNTIYF	TGTGCCAGCAGCGGGACAGCTGGAAACACCATATATTTT
13	TRBJ2-1	TRBV7-9	-	few	CASSWGVGDEQFF	TGTGCCAGCAGCTGGGGGGTAGGTGATGAGCAGTTCTTC
16	TRBJ2-1	TRBV5-1	TRBD2	many	CASSREPGGTYNEQFF	TGCGCCAGCAGCAGGGAGCCGGGGGGGACGTACAATGAGCAGTTCTTC
15	TRBJ1-2	TRBV5-1	TRBD1	many	CASSFDVGQGYGYTF	TGCGCCAGCAGCTTTGACGTGGGACAGGGCTATGGCTACACCTTC
14	TRBJ1-1	TRBV5-1	-	many	CASSLEPANTEAFF	TGCGCCAGCAGCTTGGAGCCAGCTAACACTGAAGCTTTCTTT
14	TRBJ1-1	TRBV5-1	-	many	CASSFGDRNTEAFF	TGCGCCAGCAGCTTTGGCGACAGGAACACTGAAGCTTTCTTT
13	TRBJ2-3	TRBV20-1	-	-	CSASGGDTDTQYF	TGCAGTGCTAGCGGGGGTGACACAGATACGCAGTATTTT
15	TRBJ1-2	TRBV5-4	-	-	CASSPRSTGNYGYTF	TGTGCCAGCAGCCCCCGATCGACGGGTAACTATGGCTACACCTTC
14	TRBJ1-2	TRBV19	-	-	CASSISRGYGGYTF	TGTGCCAGTAGTATATCCAGGGGTTACGGTGGCTACACCTTC
13	TRBJ2-5	TRBV30	-	few	CAWSVSGGQSEYF	TGTGCCTGGAGTGTAAGTGGGGGTCAGTCGGAGTACTTC